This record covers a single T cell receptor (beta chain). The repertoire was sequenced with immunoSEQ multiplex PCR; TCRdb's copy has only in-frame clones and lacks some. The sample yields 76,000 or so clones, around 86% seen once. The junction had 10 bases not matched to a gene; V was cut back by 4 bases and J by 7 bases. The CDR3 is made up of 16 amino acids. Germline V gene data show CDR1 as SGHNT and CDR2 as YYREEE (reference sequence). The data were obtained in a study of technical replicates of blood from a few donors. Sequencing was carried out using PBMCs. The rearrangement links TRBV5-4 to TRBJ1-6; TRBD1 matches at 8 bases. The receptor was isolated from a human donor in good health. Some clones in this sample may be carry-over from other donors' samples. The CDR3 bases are TGTGCCAGCAGCAACCGACAGGGGACGGGGAATTCACCCCTCCACTTT. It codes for CASSNRQGTGNSPLHF.